The 9 T cell receptor beta chains reported below all come from one sample, sequenced in a study of cytomegalovirus exposure and HLA in healthy donors. With 60 Vbeta and 13 Jbeta primers, the PCR was carried out. Only in-frame clones appear in the TCRdb table, and some are missing; sequencing was by immunoSEQ multiplex PCR. This sample yields about 230,000 clones, of which 75% to 90% are seen a single time; over 0.95% belongs to the top ten. Input material: PBMCs. The receptors come from a woman aged 18-29 years in good health and CMV-seronegative.

This chain connects TRBV7-3 to TRBJ2-1; the match to TRBD2 covers 9 bases. The CDR3 covers 17 residues. The ends lost 0 bases at V and 4 bases at J; junction bases unmatched: 7. The germline V gene encodes CDR1 SGHTA and CDR2 FQGTGA. CDR3 in DNA: TGTGCCAGCAGCTTAACCCTCACTAGCGGGCCTTACAATGAGCAGTTCTTC. Its translation: CASSLTLTSGPYNEQFF.

The V and J genes are TRBV10-2 and TRBJ1-2; D gene uncertain. Between the trimmed V and J ends, which lost 1 base and 4 bases, there was a span of 7 bases. The CDR3 is 13 residues long. Germline CDR1 reads WSHSY; CDR2 reads SAAADI. The CDR3 region has the DNA TGCGCCAGCAGTGAGTACCCGGGCTATGGCTACACCTTC. It specifies CASSEYPGYGYTF.

The gene calls are TRBV7-9 and TRBJ2-1, with unresolved D. This CDR3 spans 15 amino acids. Germline CDR1 is SEHNR and CDR2 is FQNEAQ (reference sequence). V lost 1 base, J lost 7 bases, and 14 bases lay in between. CDR3: CASSLEQQIWNEQFF. The CDR3 coding sequence is TGTGCCAGCAGCTTAGAACAGCAGATATGGAATGAGCAGTTCTTC. The complete variable domain, with remaining parts taken from reference TRBV7-9 and TRBJ2-1, reads DTGVSQNPRHKITKRGQNVTFRCDPISEHNRLYWYRQTLGQGPEFLTYFQNEAQLEKSRLLSDRFSAERPKGSFSTLEIQRTEQGDSAMYLCASSLEQQIWNEQFFGPGTRLTVL.

V is TRBV7-9 and J is TRBJ2-1, with D possibly matching TRBD2 (5 bases). V dropped 4 bases and J dropped 0 bases, with 10 bases sitting between them. This CDR3 has 15 amino acids. Germline V CDR1 and CDR2: SEHNR, FQNEAQ (reference sequence). Written as DNA, the CDR3 is TGTGCCAGCAGCTCACTAGAACTCTCCTACAATGAGCAGTTCTTC. Its translation is CASSSLELSYNEQFF.

The V gene is TRBV7-3, the J gene TRBJ2-1, with TRBD2 matching over 10 bases. Germline V gene sequence: CDR1 SGHTA, CDR2 FQGTGA. The CDR3 runs 15 residues. V was pared by 5 bases and J by 7 bases, with 8 bases of the junction left unmatched. CDR3 sequence (DNA): TGTGCCAGCAGCCCCGGGACTAGCGAGAATAATGAGCAGTTCTTC. It specifies CASSPGTSENNEQFF.

This chain links TRBV4-1 with TRBJ2-3; 9 bases fit TRBD2. The CDR3 sequence is 14 residues long. Germline-derived CDR1 and CDR2 are MGHRA and YSYEKL. V was pared by 6 bases and J by 1 base, with 2 bases of the junction left unmatched. The CDR3 bases are TGCGCCAGCAGAAGACTAGCGGGCACAGATACGCAGTATTTT. This codes for CASRRLAGTDTQYF.

The rearrangement links TRBV6-5 to TRBJ2-1, with 8 positions matching TRBD2. Trimming at V came to 5 bases and at J to 0 bases, leaving 3 bases not matched to a gene. This CDR3 contains 15 residues. Germline V gene lookup returns CDR1 MNHEY and CDR2 SVGAGI. DNA of the CDR3: TGTGCCAGCAGTCGGACTAGCAGCTCCTACAATGAGCAGTTCTTC. It translates to CASSRTSSSYNEQFF.

The chain recombines TRBV10-3 with TRBJ1-2, with 7 positions matching TRBD1. This CDR3 spans 13 amino acids. The V gene's germline CDR1 is ENHRY and CDR2 SYGVKD. Germline trimming cut 6 bases from V and 1 base from J; bases unmatched to any gene: 2. The CDR3, as DNA: TGTGCCATCAGCAGGGGGAATAACTATGGCTACACCTTC. It codes for CAISRGNNYGYTF.

The rearrangement links TRBV5-5 to TRBJ2-5; 11 bases match TRBD1. V was clipped by 4 bases and J by 5 bases; unmatched bases: 7. This CDR3 has 15 residues. The germline CDR1 and CDR2 sequences are SGHKS and YYEKEE (reference sequence). CDR3 DNA: TGTGCCAGCAGCCCCGGGACAGGGGGTCAGGAGACCCAGTACTTC. Translation: CASSPGTGGQETQYF.